The clone carrying this T cell receptor beta chain was detected once. Method: immunoSEQ multiplex PCR; TCRdb's copy keeps in-frame clones and lacks some. The data contain under 200,000 clones, more than 80% of them singletons. These data belong to a study of blood T cell repertoires in COVID-19. Study-level background: Material from acute and convalescent COVID-19 was sourced from the United States, Italy and Spain. The cDNA or gDNA used as material had been derived from T cells, B-cell-depleted T cells, or PBMCs.

Those enrolled, adults aged roughly 18 to 100 years, came from around 24 US areas. Recovered status in Cohort 3 required two negative PCRs, clearance, or symptom resolution. The ends lost 5 bases at V and 3 bases at J; junction bases unmatched: 10. There are 16 residues in the CDR3. CDR1 is LNHDA, CDR2 SQIVND, per germline (reference sequence). The receptor's source is a woman between 18 and 29 years old who had recovered from COVID-19. The source material was PBMCs or T cells enriched from blood (not recorded which). V usage is TRBV19 and J usage is TRBJ1-5; 7 positions match TRBD1. The CDR3 coding sequence is TGTGCCAGTAGTCCTCGGACAGGTATGAACAATCAGCCCCAGCATTTT. The encoded protein is CASSPRTGMNNQPQHF.